The 12 T cell receptor beta chains below come from one sample, sequenced in a study of T cell responses to AZD1222 COVID-19 vaccine. Only in-frame clones appear in the TCRdb table, and some are missing; sequencing was by immunoSEQ multiplex PCR. The profile shows some 120,000 clones, 70% to 90% of them singletons. Sequenced here: peripheral blood, sampled on day 0 of AZD1222 vaccination. The receptors here all came from an adult in good health.

V gene TRBV11-3 combines with J gene TRBJ2-7; the D is unclear. Germline lookup yields CDR1 SGHNT and CDR2 YENEEA. The CDR3 sequence is 13 residues long. V was cut by 0 bases and J by 0 bases, with 3 bases left in between. The CDR3 is CASSLDNSYEQYF. CDR3 nucleotides: TGTGCCAGCAGCTTAGATAACTCCTACGAGCAGTACTTC. Variable domain in full (rest from reference TRBV11-3 and TRBJ2-7): EAGVVQSPRYKIIEKKQPVAFWCNPISGHNTLYWYLQNLGQGPELLIRYENEEAVDDSQLPKDRFSAERLKGVDSTLKIQPAELGDSAVYLCASSLDNSYEQYFGPGTRLTVT.

The chain joins TRBV10-3 to TRBJ1-3, with a weak D call TRBD1 (6 bases). The germline CDR1 and CDR2 sequences are ENHRY and SYGVKD. The CDR3 length is 15 residues. V dropped 3 bases and J dropped 4 bases, with 13 bases sitting between them. The CDR3 reads CAISDYGGPGNTIYF. The CDR3 region has the DNA TGTGCCATCAGTGACTACGGGGGGCCAGGAAACACCATATATTTT.

V and J are TRBV6-2 or TRBV6-3 and TRBJ2-1, with unresolved D. The CDR3 length is 16 residues. The V end lost 0 bases, the J end lost 0 bases, and 9 bases lay between the germline ends. In germline, CDR1 is MNHEY, CDR2 SVGEGT. The CDR3 region is CASSYSPESSYNEQFF. CDR3 sequence (DNA): TGTGCCAGCAGTTACTCTCCGGAGAGCTCCTACAATGAGCAGTTCTTC.

The gene calls are TRBV11-2 and TRBJ1-2; 7 bases map to TRBD1. The germline CDR1 and CDR2 sequences are SGHAT and FQNNGV. With V trimmed by 4 bases and J by 2 bases, 4 bases remained unmatched. The CDR3 contains 14 residues. As DNA, the CDR3 is TGTGCCAGCAGCTCCGGACAGGAAAACTATGGCTACACCTTC. Its protein product is CASSSGQENYGYTF.

V gene TRBV20-1 combines with J gene TRBJ1-5; D may be TRBD1 (5 bases). The CDR3 sequence is 14 residues long. Germline assignment: CDR1 DFQATT and CDR2 SNEGSKA (reference sequence). Trimming took off 3 bases at V and 3 bases at J, with 12 bases between the two ends. CDR3 nucleotides: TGCAGTGCTAGTAGCCGGACACTCAATCAGCCCCAGCATTTT. The encoded protein is CSASSRTLNQPQHF.

This chain connects TRBV5-1 to TRBJ1-1; D is uncertain. The CDR3 covers 15 residues. Germline lookup yields CDR1 SGHRS and CDR2 YFSETQ. V dropped 3 bases and J dropped 0 bases, with 12 bases sitting between them. This chain's CDR3 is CASSSREAMNTEAFF. The CDR3, as DNA: TGCGCCAGCAGCTCCCGAGAGGCTATGAACACTGAAGCTTTCTTT.

The rearrangement uses TRBV2 and TRBJ1-1; D is ambiguous. From germline, CDR1 is SNHLY and CDR2 FYNNEI. Trimming removed 11 bases at V and 6 bases at J, with 13 bases between. The length of the CDR3 is 11 residues. The CDR3: CASGGRAEAFF. The CDR3 nucleotides are TGTGCCTCCGGTGGGAGGGCTGAAGCTTTCTTT.

This chain links TRBV28 with TRBJ1-3, with TRBD1 as a possible D gene (5 bases). The ends were cut back, 6 bases at V and 1 base at J, with 10 bases in the middle. The CDR3 runs to 14 residues. Germline V gene sequence: CDR1 MDHEN, CDR2 SYDVKM. CDR3 amino acids: CASRHRLSGNTIYF. The CDR3 nucleotides read TGTGCCAGCAGGCACAGGCTTTCTGGAAACACCATATATTTT.

This clone was picked up one time. In DNA, the CDR3 is TGTGCCAGCAGTCTGATAGGGGGCCGAACCGGGGAGCTGTTTTTT. This translates into CASSLIGGRTGELFF. The rearrangement uses TRBV7-2 and TRBJ2-2, with 7 bases matching TRBD1. CDR1 SGHTA and CDR2 FQGNSA come from the germline V gene. There are 15 residues in the CDR3. V gave up 6 bases and J gave up 5 bases; unmatched junction bases: 9.

The chain joins TRBV9 to TRBJ1-1; 11 nucleotides agree with TRBD1. With V trimmed by 2 bases and J by 9 bases, 9 bases remained unmatched. This CDR3 region has 15 residues. Per germline, CDR1 SGDLS and CDR2 YYNGEE. DNA of the CDR3: TGTGCCAGCAGCGTGGGCGGGACAGGGGGTGGTAAAGCTTTCTTT. This codes for CASSVGGTGGGKAFF.

The chain combines TRBV30 with TRBJ2-5, with TRBD2 matching over 7 bases. J lost 4 bases, V lost 0 bases, and 2 bases had no gene match. The germline V gene has CDR1 GTSNPN and CDR2 SVGIG (reference sequence). The CDR3 has 13 amino acids. CDR3 DNA: TGTGCCTGGAGTGTAGGCGGGGGAGAGACCCAGTACTTC. It translates to CAWSVGGGETQYF.

This sequence joins TRBV5-4 and TRBJ2-2; 11 bases map to TRBD2. The CDR3 sequence is 16 residues long. Losses at the gene ends were 5 bases for V and 4 bases for J; bases not matched to a gene: 7. Germline lookup yields CDR1 SGHNT and CDR2 YYREEE (reference sequence). The CDR3 is CASSPASGGFTGELFF. The DNA for the CDR3 is TGTGCCAGCAGTCCCGCTAGCGGGGGGTTCACCGGGGAGCTGTTTTTT.